Listed here are 18 T cell receptor beta chains from one sample, sequenced in a study of shared clonotypes between healthy human individuals (dated by TCRdb to 2018 to 2020). Library method: the immunoSEQ multiplex PCR assay. TCRdb carries this immuneACCESS record with in-frame sequences only. Its versions omit some clonotypes, under half of them owing to an unresolved V gene in the studies checked, with the rest unexplained. The sample records a few million clones, just over 90% of which are singletons. The top ten clones comprise 0.35% to 0.45% of the sample. The sequenced material came from naive CD4+ T cells from PBMCs. The cell subset or site label for this specimen denotes: CD45RA+ positively selected. The receptors shown here come from a man between 18 and 35 years old in good health. Some clones in this sample may be carry-over from other donors' samples.

The chain employs TRBV6-5 and TRBJ1-2; 9 bases are a match to TRBD1. V gave up 2 bases and J gave up 5 bases; unmatched junction bases: 6. The CDR3 has 15 residues. Per the germline V gene, CDR1 is MNHEY and CDR2 is SVGAGI. The CDR3 region is CASSYATGGNYGYTF. The CDR3 region has the DNA TGTGCCAGCAGTTACGCCACAGGGGGCAATTATGGCTACACCTTC.

This CDR3 is CASRGTGGAETQYF. For the CDR3, the DNA is TGTGCCAGCCGGGGGACAGGGGGCGCGGAGACCCAGTACTTC. J is TRBJ2-5 and V is TRBV19; the match to TRBD1 covers 12 bases. The CDR3 contains 14 residues. Germline CDR1 is LNHDA and CDR2 is SQIVND (reference sequence). V dropped 9 bases and J dropped 5; count of bases not matched to a gene: 7.

The J gene is TRBJ1-1, the V gene TRBV6-5; 8 nucleotides match TRBD1. The CDR3 extends over 15 amino acids. CDR1 is MNHEY, CDR2 SVGAGI, per germline. V was clipped by 0 bases and J by 3 bases; unmatched bases: 3. CDR3 sequence: CASSYSGTGHTEAFF. CDR3 nucleotides: TGTGCCAGCAGTTACTCAGGGACAGGACACACTGAAGCTTTCTTT.

The chain joins TRBV5-1 to TRBJ2-7; weak D call: TRBD1 (5 bases). Trimming took off 0 bases at V and 3 bases at J, with 10 bases between the two ends. The CDR3 runs 14 residues. CDR1 and CDR2 (germline): SGHRS, YFSETQ. The CDR3 DNA reads as TGCGCCAGCAGCTTGGACAGGACATTCTACGAGCAGTACTTC. This codes for CASSLDRTFYEQYF. Looking up the rest from reference TRBV5-1 and TRBJ2-7 gives the full variable domain: KAGVTQTPRYLIKTRGQQVTLSCSPISGHRSVSWYQQTPGQGLQFLFEYFSETQRNKGNFPGRFSGRQFSNSRSEMNVSTLELGDSALYLCASSLDRTFYEQYFGPGTRLTVT.

The chain carries TRBV11-2 and TRBJ1-3; 7 nucleotides align to TRBD1. The germline gives CDR1 SGHAT, CDR2 FQNNGV. This CDR3 spans 16 amino acids. The J segment lost 0 bases and the V segment lost 3 bases, leaving 5 bases of the junction unmatched. This chain's CDR3 is CASSLGQKSSGNTIYF. CDR3 DNA: TGTGCCAGCAGCTTGGGACAGAAGAGCTCTGGAAACACCATATATTTT. The full variable domain, completed using reference TRBV11-2 and TRBJ1-3, is EAGVAQSPRYKIIEKRQSVAFWCNPISGHATLYWYQQILGQGPKLLIQFQNNGVVDDSQLPKDRFSAERLKGVDSTLKIQPAKLEDSAVYLCASSLGQKSSGNTIYFGEGSWLTVV.

As regards this clone: At the DNA level, this CDR3 is encoded by other sequences in the same sample as well. The rearrangement uses TRBV2 and TRBJ2-5; D ambiguous. Germline assignment: CDR1 SNHLY and CDR2 FYNNEI. CDR3 length equals 13 residues. Trimming shortened V by 3 bases and J by 1 base, and 6 bases separated the two germline ends. CDR3 in amino acids: CASSENGQETQYF. The CDR3 DNA sequence: TGTGCCAGCAGTGAGAACGGCCAAGAGACCCAGTACTTC.

V and J are TRBV7-3 and TRBJ2-1; TRBD1 agrees at 8 bases. Germline values: CDR1 SGHTA, CDR2 FQGTGA. The CDR3 spans 13 residues. V lost 5 bases and J lost 6; bases outside the gene matches: 3. CDR3: CASSQTGGNEQFF. The DNA for the CDR3 is TGTGCCAGCAGCCAAACAGGGGGCAATGAGCAGTTCTTC.

V is TRBV2 and J is TRBJ1-5; TRBD1 might be the D (5 bases). Germline CDR1 is SNHLY and CDR2 is FYNNEI. CDR3 length: 14 residues. Trimming left V 6 bases short and J 7 bases short, with 16 bases between. The CDR3 nucleotides read TGTGCCAGCAGCCCCAGTGGGGGTTGGCAGCCCCAGCATTTT. Translated: CASSPSGGWQPQHF.

This chain connects TRBV7-3 to TRBJ2-5; 8 bases fit TRBD1. Germline V gives CDR1 SGHTA, CDR2 FQGTGA. The CDR3 is 15 residues long. Unmatched junction bases numbered 4, after V lost 2 bases and J lost 2 bases. In DNA form, the CDR3 reads TGTGCCAGCAGCTTAGGCCAGGGGGCACAAGAGACCCAGTACTTC. This gives the protein CASSLGQGAQETQYF.

The chain uses TRBV6-1 and TRBJ2-7; TRBD1 agrees at 8 bases. The V gene end was trimmed by 5 bases and the J gene end by 1 base; junction bases not matched to a gene: 7. The germline V gene has CDR1 MNHNS and CDR2 SASEGT. This CDR3 has 15 amino acids. CDR3 sequence reads: CASSPQGAKSYEQYF. The CDR3 DNA follows: TGTGCCAGCAGTCCCCAGGGGGCCAAGTCCTACGAGCAGTACTTC.

Comments on this clone: This sample also contains other DNA sequences that code for the same CDR3. The V call is TRBV29-1, the J call TRBJ2-4; maybe TRBD1 (5 bases). Germline V gene sequence: CDR1 SQVTM, CDR2 ANQGSEA. CDR3 length: 14 amino acids. Trimming took off 5 bases at V and 0 bases at J, with 11 bases between the two ends. CDR3 sequence reads: CSVQGVLAKNIQYF. The CDR3 nucleotides are TGCAGCGTTCAAGGGGTTCTAGCCAAAAACATTCAGTACTTC.

The rearrangement joins TRBV19 to TRBJ1-2; D unresolved. Trimming stripped 4 bases from V and 8 bases from J, with 14 bases between. This CDR3 has 13 amino acids. The germline gives CDR1 LNHDA, CDR2 SQIVND (reference sequence). The CDR3 nucleotides are TGTGCCAGTAGTAGGAGGGAGAACTTGGGCTACACCTTC. Translation: CASSRRENLGYTF. Using reference TRBV19 and TRBJ1-2 for the parts outside the CDR3, the full variable domain is DGGITQSPKYLFRKEGQNVTLSCEQNLNHDAMYWYRQDPGQGLRLIYYSQIVNDFQKGDIAEGYSVSREKKESFPLTVTSAQKNPTAFYLCASSRRENLGYTFGSGTRLTVV.

This clone turned up a few times. The rearrangement uses TRBV7-3 and TRBJ2-5, with TRBD2 matching over 13 bases. Germline loops: CDR1 SGHTA, CDR2 FQGTGA. Trimming removed 2 bases from V and 5 bases from J; junction bases left unmatched: 5. This CDR3 has 16 amino acids. The CDR3 DNA is TGTGCCAGCAGCTTAGGACTAGCGGGAGCTCCCGAGACCCAGTACTTC. This codes for CASSLGLAGAPETQYF.

This chain joins TRBV30 and TRBJ2-7; TRBD2 matches at 8 bases. This CDR3 has 17 residues. After removal of 2 bases from V and 1 base from J, the junction contained 13 bases not matched to a gene. Germline V gene lookup returns CDR1 GTSNPN and CDR2 SVGIG (reference sequence). In DNA form, the CDR3 reads TGTGCCTGGAGTAAGAAGAGGCGATCTAGCGGGTCCTACGAGCAGTACTTC. It yields the protein CAWSKKRRSSGSYEQYF.

The rearrangement uses TRBV28 and TRBJ1-2, with D hard to call. Per germline, CDR1 MDHEN and CDR2 SYDVKM. Deletions cut 9 bases from V and 0 bases from J, with 14 bases between. This CDR3 region has 14 residues. The CDR3: CASGETGTNYGYTF. The CDR3 DNA follows: TGTGCCAGTGGAGAGACGGGGACTAACTATGGCTACACCTTC.

This clone was detected only once. J is TRBJ2-2 and V is TRBV7-2; 9 bases fit TRBD2. This CDR3 is 17 amino acids long. Germline V lookup: CDR1 SGHTA, CDR2 FQGNSA. J lost 0 bases, V lost 2 bases, and 4 bases had no gene match. The chain's CDR3 is CASSLLAGPANTGELFF. CDR3 nucleotide sequence: TGTGCCAGCAGCTTACTAGCGGGGCCCGCGAACACCGGGGAGCTGTTTTTT.

The chain recombines TRBV6-6 with TRBJ1-3; TRBD1 agrees at 9 bases. V was clipped by 6 bases and J by 7 bases; unmatched bases: 7. CDR3 length: 14 amino acids. CDR1 MNHNY and CDR2 SVGAGI come from the germline V gene (reference sequence). The CDR3 DNA sequence: TGTGCCAGCAGGACAGACAGGGGGGACAACACCATATATTTT. This sequence encodes CASRTDRGDNTIYF.

The V call is TRBV19, the J call TRBJ2-1; 10 nucleotides match TRBD2. This CDR3 is built from 17 residues. Germline V lookup: CDR1 LNHDA, CDR2 SQIVND (reference sequence). V was pared by 4 bases and J by 0 bases, with 6 bases of the junction left unmatched. DNA of the CDR3: TGTGCCAGTAGTAGATTTAGCGGGGGGAGCTCCTACAATGAGCAGTTCTTC. This gives the protein CASSRFSGGSSYNEQFF.